This T cell receptor beta chain was sequenced during a study of OX40 agonist ivuxolimab in advanced cancers. Study details: Earlier anti-PD-1, anti-PD-L1 or anti-CTLA-4 therapy was permitted; 40% had received some.

The data were produced by immunoSEQ multiplex PCR, yet TCRdb's version contains in-frame clones alone and is incomplete. This sample has some 87,000 clones, with about nine tenths found just once. V was clipped by 3 bases and J by 2 bases, with 9 bases between them. CDR1 is SGHRS and CDR2 is YFSETQ in the germline V gene. The CDR3 is 14 amino acids. This clone was seen only once. The identical CDR3 is also encoded by other nucleotide sequences in the sample. This rearrangement joins TRBV5-1 to TRBJ2-1; weak D call: TRBD1 (6 bases). Sequenced material: CD4+ or CD8+ T cells sorted from blood, taken in a trial of the OX40 agonist ivuxolimab. The receptor comes from an adult with an advanced solid tumor such as melanoma, head and neck, liver or kidney cancer. The CDR3 DNA is TGCGCCAGCAGCTCTGGACAGACCTACAATGAGCAGTTCTTC. It yields the protein CASSSGQTYNEQFF.